This T cell receptor (beta chain) was obtained from a study of human T cells and chemical hapten exposure. From the RACE reads, TCRdb called clonotypes with MiXCR, one entry per CDR3 protein. The sample contains 65,000 to 80,000 distinct CDR3 sequences, 9% to 12% of which appear only once. Sample time point: patch test 1, 2 weeks after DPC sensitization. The sample's treatment: therapeutic diphenylcyclopropenone sensitization with weekly scalp DPC. Sequenced here: whole blood, sampled in connection with sensitization to the hapten diphenylcyclopropenone (DPC). The TCR sequence derives from a woman aged 50 to 60 with alopecia areata. Some clones in this sample may be carry-over from other donors' samples.

The chain's CDR3 is CASSLRAASGSSDTQYF. CDR3 nucleotides: TGTGCCAGCAGTTTAAGGGCGGCTAGCGGGAGCTCAGATACGCAGTATTTT. The rearrangement joins TRBV27 to TRBJ2-3, with 10 positions matching TRBD2. The V gene's germline CDR1 is MNHEY and CDR2 SMNVEV (reference sequence). CDR3 length: 17 amino acids. After removal of 2 bases from V and 4 bases from J, the junction contained 9 bases not matched to a gene.